This entry is about one T cell receptor (beta chain). The record originates from a study of technical replicates of blood from several donors. Deletions cut 4 bases from V and 2 bases from J, with 15 bases between. CDR1 and CDR2 (germline): SGHRS, YFSETQ. The length of the CDR3 is 15 residues. Some clones are missing from TCRdb's copy, which holds only in-frame ones; the method was immunoSEQ multiplex PCR. The sample consists of 73,000 or so clones, more than 85% of them appearing once. J is TRBJ1-2 and V is TRBV5-1; possibly TRBD1 for D (6 bases). The sequencing sample was made of T cells isolated from PBMCs. The sequence was obtained from a human donor in good health. The CDR3 nucleotides read TGCGCCAGCAGCCCCCGGGGCGGACAGAACTATGGCTACACCTTC. Its translation: CASSPRGGQNYGYTF. Full variable domain (missing parts from reference TRBV5-1 and TRBJ1-2): KAGVTQTPRYLIKTRGQQVTLSCSPISGHRSVSWYQQTPGQGLQFLFEYFSETQRNKGNFPGRFSGRQFSNSRSEMNVSTLELGDSALYLCASSPRGGQNYGYTFGSGTRLTVV.